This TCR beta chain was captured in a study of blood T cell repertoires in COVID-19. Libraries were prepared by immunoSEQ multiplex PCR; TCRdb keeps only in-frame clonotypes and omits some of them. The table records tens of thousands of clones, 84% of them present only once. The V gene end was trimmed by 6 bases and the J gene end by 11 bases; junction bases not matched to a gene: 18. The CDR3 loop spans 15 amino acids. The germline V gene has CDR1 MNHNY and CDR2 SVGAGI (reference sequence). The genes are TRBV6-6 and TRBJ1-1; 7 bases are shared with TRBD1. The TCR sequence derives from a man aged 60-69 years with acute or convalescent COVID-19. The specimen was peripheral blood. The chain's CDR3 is CASSSPSDRPSGAFF. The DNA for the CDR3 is TGTGCCAGCAGCTCACCCTCGGACAGGCCCTCGGGTGCTTTCTTT.